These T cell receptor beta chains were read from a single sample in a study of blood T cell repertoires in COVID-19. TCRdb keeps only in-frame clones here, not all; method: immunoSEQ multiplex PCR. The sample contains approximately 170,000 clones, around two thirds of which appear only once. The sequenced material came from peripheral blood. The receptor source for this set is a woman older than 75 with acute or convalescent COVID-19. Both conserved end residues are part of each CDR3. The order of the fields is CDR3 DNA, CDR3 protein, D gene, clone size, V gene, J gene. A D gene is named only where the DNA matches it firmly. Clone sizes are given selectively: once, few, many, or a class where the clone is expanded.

cdr3_nt: TGTGCCAGCAGGATAGGGGATGGCTACACCTTC; cdr3_aa: CASRIGDGYTF; d_call: .; clone_size: .; v_call: TRBV6-5; j_call: TRBJ1-2
cdr3_nt: TGTGCCAGCAGTACAGGGGGCATATCGTATACTAATGAAAAACTGTTTTTT; cdr3_aa: CASSTGGISYTNEKLFF; d_call: TRBD1; clone_size: many; v_call: TRBV9; j_call: TRBJ1-4
cdr3_nt: TGTGCCATCAGTGGATCGGCAGGACTATCCTACGAGCAGTACTTC; cdr3_aa: CAISGSAGLSYEQYF; d_call: .; clone_size: .; v_call: TRBV10-3; j_call: TRBJ2-7
cdr3_nt: TGTGCCAGCAGTTTTCGGACTCTCAGCTCCTATAATTCACCCCTCCACTTT; cdr3_aa: CASSFRTLSSYNSPLHF; d_call: .; clone_size: .; v_call: TRBV28; j_call: TRBJ1-6
cdr3_nt: TGTGCCAGTAGTGGGCAGGGGGAATCTCATGAGCAGTTCTTC; cdr3_aa: CASSGQGESHEQFF; d_call: TRBD1; clone_size: .; v_call: TRBV19; j_call: TRBJ2-1
cdr3_nt: TGCGCCAGCAGACTGACTAGCGGGACGCAAGAGACCCAGTACTTC; cdr3_aa: CASRLTSGTQETQYF; d_call: TRBD2; clone_size: .; v_call: TRBV5-1; j_call: TRBJ2-5
cdr3_nt: TGTGCCAGCAGCCACTCTAGCGCCAACTACGAGCAGTACTTC; cdr3_aa: CASSHSSANYEQYF; d_call: .; clone_size: .; v_call: TRBV27; j_call: TRBJ2-7
cdr3_nt: TGTGCCAGCAGCCCCCGGGGTGGGCAATCGGGGGAGCAGTTCTTC; cdr3_aa: CASSPRGGQSGEQFF; d_call: .; clone_size: .; v_call: TRBV7-6; j_call: TRBJ2-1
cdr3_nt: TGTGCCAGCAGGGGCGGGATAGGATTGAATGAGCAGTTCTTC; cdr3_aa: CASRGGIGLNEQFF; d_call: .; clone_size: .; v_call: TRBV28; j_call: TRBJ2-1
cdr3_nt: TGTGCCAGTAGTACCGGACTAGCGGACACAGATACGCAGTATTTT; cdr3_aa: CASSTGLADTDTQYF; d_call: TRBD2; clone_size: .; v_call: TRBV19; j_call: TRBJ2-3
cdr3_nt: TGTGCCAGCTCACGACTAGCGGGAGGTAATGAGCAGTTCTTC; cdr3_aa: CASSRLAGGNEQFF; d_call: TRBD2; clone_size: .; v_call: TRBV18; j_call: TRBJ2-1
cdr3_nt: TGTGCCAGTAGTACGGAAGAGACTAGCTATGATAATGAGCAGTTCTTC; cdr3_aa: CASSTEETSYDNEQFF; d_call: TRBD2; clone_size: .; v_call: TRBV19; j_call: TRBJ2-1
cdr3_nt: TGTGCCAGTAGTACCTCTAGCGGGAGGTCTTACAATGAGCAGTTCTTC; cdr3_aa: CASSTSSGRSYNEQFF; d_call: TRBD2; clone_size: .; v_call: TRBV19; j_call: TRBJ2-1
cdr3_nt: TGTGCCAGTAGTATGGTCGGACTAGCGGGCCCCGAGGTGTTCTTC; cdr3_aa: CASSMVGLAGPEVFF; d_call: TRBD2; clone_size: few; v_call: TRBV19; j_call: TRBJ2-1
cdr3_nt: TGTGCCATCAGTGAGTCGGAGGGAAATAATTCACCCCTCCACTTT; cdr3_aa: CAISESEGNNSPLHF; d_call: .; clone_size: .; v_call: TRBV10-3; j_call: TRBJ1-6
cdr3_nt: TGTGCCTGGGAAAGAGCGGGAGGGCCCGGAGATACGCAGTATTTT; cdr3_aa: CAWERAGGPGDTQYF; d_call: TRBD2; clone_size: .; v_call: TRBV30; j_call: TRBJ2-3
cdr3_nt: TGTGCCAGCAGCTTCGGGACAGTCTCTGGAAACACCATATATTTT; cdr3_aa: CASSFGTVSGNTIYF; d_call: TRBD1; clone_size: .; v_call: TRBV5-5; j_call: TRBJ1-3
cdr3_nt: TGTGCCAGCAGCTCAGGGGAAGGGGGCTACGAGCAGTACTTC; cdr3_aa: CASSSGEGGYEQYF; d_call: .; clone_size: .; v_call: TRBV4-2; j_call: TRBJ2-7
cdr3_nt: TGTGCCAGCATCCAGCGCCCCTACAGGGGCTTCATGAACACTGAAGCTTTCTTT; cdr3_aa: CASIQRPYRGFMNTEAFF; d_call: TRBD1; clone_size: .; v_call: TRBV28; j_call: TRBJ1-1
cdr3_nt: TGCGCCAGCAGCCAGACAGGAAATCAGCCCCAGCATTTT; cdr3_aa: CASSQTGNQPQHF; d_call: .; clone_size: .; v_call: TRBV5-1; j_call: TRBJ1-5
cdr3_nt: TGTGCCAGCAGCGTCAACAGGGGGTTAAGCGAGACCCAGTACTTC; cdr3_aa: CASSVNRGLSETQYF; d_call: TRBD1; clone_size: .; v_call: TRBV7-6; j_call: TRBJ2-5
cdr3_nt: TGCGCCAGCAGCGAGGGTGCAACTAATGAAAAACTGTTTTTT; cdr3_aa: CASSEGATNEKLFF; d_call: .; clone_size: .; v_call: TRBV5-1; j_call: TRBJ1-4
cdr3_nt: TGTGCCAGCAGCAATATAGCGGGATGGGACGAGCAGTACTTC; cdr3_aa: CASSNIAGWDEQYF; d_call: TRBD2; clone_size: few; v_call: TRBV5-4; j_call: TRBJ2-7
cdr3_nt: TGTGCCAGCAGCGTAGCGTTGTTGGCTCAAGAAGCTTTCTTT; cdr3_aa: CASSVALLAQEAFF; d_call: .; clone_size: .; v_call: TRBV9; j_call: TRBJ1-1
cdr3_nt: TGTGCCAGCAGCCTCGTGAGGGATGTTGAGACCCAGTACTTC; cdr3_aa: CASSLVRDVETQYF; d_call: .; clone_size: .; v_call: TRBV3-1/TRBV3-2; j_call: TRBJ2-5
cdr3_nt: TGTGCCAGCAGCACGGGACCGACTAGTTACGAGCAGTACTTC; cdr3_aa: CASSTGPTSYEQYF; d_call: .; clone_size: few; v_call: TRBV7-2; j_call: TRBJ2-7
cdr3_nt: TGTGCCAGCAGTCGGGACAGCAGGCACGAGCAGTACTTC; cdr3_aa: CASSRDSRHEQYF; d_call: TRBD1; clone_size: .; v_call: TRBV27; j_call: TRBJ2-7
cdr3_nt: TGTGCCAGCAGCTTGGAGACAGCTCTGCGACCTAACTATGGCTACACCTTC; cdr3_aa: CASSLETALRPNYGYTF; d_call: .; clone_size: .; v_call: TRBV5-5; j_call: TRBJ1-2
cdr3_nt: TGCGCCAGCAGCTTAGAGTCAGGGTATAATTCACCCCTCCACTTT; cdr3_aa: CASSLESGYNSPLHF; d_call: .; clone_size: .; v_call: TRBV5-1; j_call: TRBJ1-6
cdr3_nt: TGTGCCAGCAGCCCTATCGACGGACTAGCGGGGAGCACAGATACGCAGTATTTT; cdr3_aa: CASSPIDGLAGSTDTQYF; d_call: TRBD2; clone_size: .; v_call: TRBV7-8; j_call: TRBJ2-3
cdr3_nt: TGTGCCAGCAGTTATCAGAGGAAAGAGACCCAGTACTTC; cdr3_aa: CASSYQRKETQYF; d_call: .; clone_size: .; v_call: TRBV27; j_call: TRBJ2-5
cdr3_nt: TGTGCCAGCAGCCCGGGGGATTTTTCTAAGAATCAGCCCCAGCATTTT; cdr3_aa: CASSPGDFSKNQPQHF; d_call: .; clone_size: .; v_call: TRBV5-8; j_call: TRBJ1-5
cdr3_nt: TGCGCCAGCAGCCAAGTGGGTAGCGGGTCCTACAATGAGCAGTTCTTC; cdr3_aa: CASSQVGSGSYNEQFF; d_call: TRBD2; clone_size: few; v_call: TRBV4-3; j_call: TRBJ2-1
cdr3_nt: TGTGCCATCAGTGTCCAGGGGGAGCCCCAGTACTTC; cdr3_aa: CAISVQGEPQYF; d_call: TRBD1; clone_size: .; v_call: TRBV10-3; j_call: TRBJ2-5
cdr3_nt: TGCAGCGTTGATAAATCTCCGGGACTAGGACACAATGAGCAGTTCTTC; cdr3_aa: CSVDKSPGLGHNEQFF; d_call: TRBD2; clone_size: few; v_call: TRBV29-1; j_call: TRBJ2-1
cdr3_nt: TGCGCCAGCAGCTTGCAAGCGAACAATGAGCAGTTCTTC; cdr3_aa: CASSLQANNEQFF; d_call: .; clone_size: few; v_call: TRBV5-1; j_call: TRBJ2-1
cdr3_nt: TGTGCCACCAACACGGACAGGGGCAGGGAAGCTTTCTTT; cdr3_aa: CATNTDRGREAFF; d_call: TRBD1; clone_size: .; v_call: TRBV2; j_call: TRBJ1-1
cdr3_nt: TGTGCCAGCAGTGAGACTAGCGGGAGGCCAGATACGCAGTATTTT; cdr3_aa: CASSETSGRPDTQYF; d_call: TRBD2; clone_size: .; v_call: TRBV2; j_call: TRBJ2-3
cdr3_nt: TGCGCCAGCAGTGGATCGGGAGGCTACGAGCAGTACTTC; cdr3_aa: CASSGSGGYEQYF; d_call: TRBD2; clone_size: .; v_call: TRBV10-1; j_call: TRBJ2-7
cdr3_nt: TGTGCCTGGTCTCAGGGGGCGGGGGAGACCCAGTACTTC; cdr3_aa: CAWSQGAGETQYF; d_call: TRBD1; clone_size: .; v_call: TRBV30; j_call: TRBJ2-5
cdr3_nt: TGTGCCAGCAGCAGTAGCGGGAGCCGGGATACGCAGTATTTT; cdr3_aa: CASSSSGSRDTQYF; d_call: TRBD2; clone_size: .; v_call: TRBV7-9; j_call: TRBJ2-3
cdr3_nt: TGCGCCAGCAGCCAAGAATACCGGACTAGCGGGAGGGCCAGGAAGACCCAGTACTTC; cdr3_aa: CASSQEYRTSGRARKTQYF; d_call: TRBD2; clone_size: .; v_call: TRBV4-3; j_call: TRBJ2-5
cdr3_nt: TGTGCCAGCAGCCGCTTCGACGTGGCGGCGAACACTGAAGCTTTCTTT; cdr3_aa: CASSRFDVAANTEAFF; d_call: .; clone_size: .; v_call: TRBV11-2; j_call: TRBJ1-1
cdr3_nt: TGTGCCAGCAGTTTTGGAGGGAGCTCCTACGAGCAGTACTTC; cdr3_aa: CASSFGGSSYEQYF; d_call: .; clone_size: .; v_call: TRBV27; j_call: TRBJ2-7
cdr3_nt: TGTGCCAGCAGCAACATTTTACCGGGACAGGGGGCGACTAATGAAAAACTGTTTTTT; cdr3_aa: CASSNILPGQGATNEKLFF; d_call: TRBD1; clone_size: .; v_call: TRBV3-1/TRBV3-2; j_call: TRBJ1-4
cdr3_nt: TGTGCCAGCAGCTTGGAGGGGCGAAATACGCAGTATTTT; cdr3_aa: CASSLEGRNTQYF; d_call: .; clone_size: .; v_call: TRBV5-8; j_call: TRBJ2-3
cdr3_nt: TGTGCTAGTGGTTCCGGGTCCGAGCAGTTCTTC; cdr3_aa: CASGSGSEQFF; d_call: .; clone_size: .; v_call: TRBV12-5; j_call: TRBJ2-1
cdr3_nt: TGTGCCAGCAGGTCGGGACTAACTAACACCGGGGAGCTGTTTTTT; cdr3_aa: CASRSGLTNTGELFF; d_call: TRBD2; clone_size: .; v_call: TRBV27; j_call: TRBJ2-2
cdr3_nt: TGCGCCAGCAGCTTGCGTCAGGGGAACACCGGGGAGCTGTTTTTT; cdr3_aa: CASSLRQGNTGELFF; d_call: .; clone_size: few; v_call: TRBV5-1; j_call: TRBJ2-2
cdr3_nt: TGTGCCAGCAGCTTTAATACAGGGACGCTCCACTTT; cdr3_aa: CASSFNTGTLHF; d_call: .; clone_size: .; v_call: TRBV13; j_call: TRBJ1-6
cdr3_nt: TGTGCCAGCAGCTTAGGTCTAGCGGCCGCCAACGAGCAGTACTTC; cdr3_aa: CASSLGLAAANEQYF; d_call: TRBD2; clone_size: .; v_call: TRBV11-2; j_call: TRBJ2-7
cdr3_nt: TGTGCCACCTTACCTAGCGGGAGCTACAATGAGCAGTTCTTC; cdr3_aa: CATLPSGSYNEQFF; d_call: TRBD2; clone_size: few; v_call: TRBV5-6; j_call: TRBJ2-1